This T cell receptor beta chain stems from a study of metastatic and nonmetastatic thyroid tumors. Overall study context: Where malignant and benign thyroid patients were concerned, repertoires were compared across blood and tumor or nodule tissue.

A few counts support this clone. V lost 1 base to trimming and J lost 2 bases; unmatched junction nucleotides: 2. Germline values: CDR1 SGDLS, CDR2 YYNGEE. The CDR3 covers 14 residues. Before thyroid surgery, none of the patients had received any treatment. Original processing notes: The distant-metastasis classifier for papillary thyroid cancer was built from CDR3 differences across clinicopathological groups. Via MiXCR, TCRdb re-called the PCR reads. The V and J calls come from TCRdb's annotation, not from the publication. The sample carries around 22,000 clones, around 19% recorded once. What was sequenced was adjacent normal tissue. This clonotype was obtained from a male donor with papillary thyroid cancer or a benign thyroid nodule (not recorded which). Some clones in this sample may be carry-over from other donors' samples. The gene calls are TRBV9 and TRBJ2-7, with 8 bases fitting TRBD2. The CDR3 nucleotides read TGTGCCAGCAGCGTAACTAGCGGAACCTACGAGCAGTACTTC. This codes for CASSVTSGTYEQYF.